This T cell receptor (beta chain) was captured in a study of T-cell memory formation after mild COVID-19. One entry per CDR3 protein results from TCRdb running MiXCR on the 5' RACE reads. Among roughly 300,000 distinct CDR3 sequences listed, approximately 8.4% were seen once. Germline V gives CDR1 MNHEY, CDR2 SVGAGI. This CDR3 has 14 residues. Deletions cut 1 base from V and 2 bases from J, with 8 bases between. This clonotype appeared many times. Sequences were obtained from PBMCs or a T cell subset sorted from them (not recorded which). This clonotype was obtained from a man aged 18 to 30 who had mild COVID-19 (a few samples of this study predate the infection). Cell type and time point are not known. The J gene is TRBJ2-5, the V gene TRBV6-5; D might be TRBD2 (6 bases). CDR3 loop: CASSYFSGQETQYF. CDR3 bases: TGTGCCAGCAGTTACTTCAGCGGGCAAGAGACCCAGTACTTC.